A selection of T cell receptor beta chains follows, all from one sample in a study of OX40 agonist ivuxolimab in advanced cancers. The data were produced by immunoSEQ multiplex PCR, yet TCRdb's version contains in-frame clones alone and is incomplete. In the table there are 95,000 to 100,000 clones, 90% to 95% of which are singletons. This specimen consisted of CD4+ or CD8+ T cells sorted from blood, obtained in a trial of the OX40 agonist ivuxolimab. These receptors were obtained from an adult with an advanced solid tumor such as melanoma, head and neck, liver or kidney cancer. CDR3s include the opening cysteine and the closing phenylalanine or tryptophan. Fields, in order: V gene, J gene, clone size, D gene, CDR3 protein, CDR3 DNA. The D gene is left open where the match is weak. Clone size is shown for a subset of rows, as once, few, many or a class of expanded clone.

v_call: TRBV7-2
j_call: TRBJ2-5
clone_size: .
d_call: TRBD1
cdr3_aa: CASSFNRGQETQYF
cdr3_nt: TGTGCCAGCAGCTTTAACAGGGGGCAGGAGACCCAGTACTTC

v_call: TRBV11-2
j_call: TRBJ2-1
clone_size: .
d_call: TRBD2
cdr3_aa: CASSLTSASSYNEQFF
cdr3_nt: TGTGCCAGCAGCTTGACTAGCGCTAGCTCCTACAATGAGCAGTTCTTC

v_call: TRBV15
j_call: TRBJ2-7
clone_size: .
d_call: .
cdr3_aa: CATSRDLYEQYF
cdr3_nt: TGTGCCACCAGCAGAGATCTCTACGAGCAGTACTTC

v_call: TRBV9
j_call: TRBJ2-1
clone_size: .
d_call: .
cdr3_aa: CASSPRGSSFLGEQFF
cdr3_nt: TGTGCCAGCAGCCCACGGGGTAGTAGTTTCCTCGGTGAGCAGTTCTTC

v_call: TRBV6-6
j_call: TRBJ2-1
clone_size: few
d_call: .
cdr3_aa: CASSHRTISRNEQFF
cdr3_nt: TGTGCCAGCAGTCACCGGACTATCTCGCGCAATGAGCAGTTCTTC

v_call: TRBV28
j_call: TRBJ2-2
clone_size: .
d_call: .
cdr3_aa: CASSPVRSRRNTGELFF
cdr3_nt: TGTGCCAGCAGCCCCGTCAGGTCCCGTCGCAACACCGGGGAGCTGTTTTTT

v_call: TRBV11-2
j_call: TRBJ2-1
clone_size: .
d_call: .
cdr3_aa: CASSLAGGVYARFF
cdr3_nt: TGTGCCAGCAGCTTGGCAGGGGGGGTTTACGCGCGGTTCTTC

v_call: TRBV30
j_call: TRBJ2-1
clone_size: .
d_call: .
cdr3_aa: CAWSVLPHEQFF
cdr3_nt: TGTGCCTGGAGTGTGCTTCCCCATGAGCAGTTCTTC

v_call: TRBV20-1
j_call: TRBJ1-2
clone_size: .
d_call: .
cdr3_aa: CSATQFYGYTF
cdr3_nt: TGCAGTGCTACCCAGTTCTATGGCTACACCTTC

v_call: TRBV27
j_call: TRBJ2-2
clone_size: many
d_call: .
cdr3_aa: CASSRGRTGELFF
cdr3_nt: TGTGCCAGCAGTCGGGGGAGAACCGGGGAGCTGTTTTTT

v_call: TRBV14
j_call: TRBJ1-3
clone_size: .
d_call: .
cdr3_aa: CASSQETLALFRNTIYF
cdr3_nt: TGTGCCAGCAGCCAAGAGACGTTGGCCCTATTTCGGAACACCATATATTTT

v_call: TRBV4-2
j_call: TRBJ1-5
clone_size: .
d_call: .
cdr3_aa: CASGGLGQPQHF
cdr3_nt: TGTGCCAGCGGAGGGCTCGGTCAGCCCCAGCATTTT

v_call: TRBV14
j_call: TRBJ2-4
clone_size: once
d_call: TRBD2
cdr3_aa: CASSQGAGTSGTVLAKNIQYF
cdr3_nt: TGTGCCAGCAGCCAAGGGGCCGGGACTAGCGGGACTGTTCTCGCCAAAAACATTCAGTACTTC

v_call: TRBV4-2
j_call: TRBJ1-5
clone_size: .
d_call: TRBD1
cdr3_aa: CASSQQGAGQPQHF
cdr3_nt: TGTGCCAGCAGCCAACAGGGGGCAGGTCAGCCCCAGCATTTT

v_call: TRBV6-1
j_call: TRBJ1-2
clone_size: .
d_call: .
cdr3_aa: CATRTAGGYGYTF
cdr3_nt: TGTGCCACCCGGACAGCGGGTGGGTATGGCTACACCTTC

v_call: TRBV7-2
j_call: TRBJ1-2
clone_size: once
d_call: .
cdr3_aa: CASSYVPPNYGYTF
cdr3_nt: TGTGCCAGCAGCTACGTCCCTCCTAACTATGGCTACACCTTC